This record covers a single T cell receptor (beta chain). Assay used: immunoSEQ multiplex PCR; TCRdb lists only in-frame clones, some missing. The data show a few hundred thousand clones, roughly 86% seen once. This sample was taken from a study of blood T cell repertoires in COVID-19. The V gene's germline CDR1 is SGHRS and CDR2 YFSETQ. The CDR3 totals 16 residues. V gave up 0 bases and J gave up 8 bases, with 18 bases separating them. This receptor was identified in a woman aged 45 to 65 who had been exposed to COVID-19. The V call is TRBV5-1, the J call TRBJ2-1; tentatively, D is TRBD2 (5 bases). The sequenced material came from PBMCs or T cells enriched from blood (not recorded which). Here the CDR3 reads CASSLGRASVLDEQFF. DNA of the CDR3: TGCGCCAGCAGCTTGGGGCGGGCGTCAGTTCTTGATGAGCAGTTCTTC.